This record covers a single T cell receptor beta chain. This clonotype was observed at least ten times. Its antigen is unknown. At one end the junction does not follow the germline gene, possibly because of a read error. This record comes from a study of blood T cells in healthy people across ages (dated by TCRdb to about 2015). The study in broad terms: In model experiments, template switching captured roughly one uniquely barcoded TCR beta cDNA molecule for every two T cells. Age-related changes in TCR beta repertoire diversity were measured in the study by deep sequencing normalized with unique cDNA molecular identifiers. Four age groups were formed from the donors: young (average about 16 years), middle-aged (approximately 41), aged (approximately 60) and long-lived (around 80). To avoid experimental bias, donors of different ages were randomly spread across the sequencing lanes. The study analyzed two additional independent replicas of 1 million unique cDNA reads from the same blood draw for two donors, one aged 18 to 29 and one aged 80 or older.

Library method: 5' RACE. Sequencing instrument: Illumina HiSeq 2500. A second PCR of roughly 6 to 11 cycles was run with a J-beta primer mix and a sample-barcoded 5' primer. A unique molecular identifier was introduced onto each TCR beta cDNA molecule by a template-switch 5' adaptor carrying 12 random nucleotides. Each sample yielded at least 2.5 million CDR3-containing paired-end reads. First-strand cDNA synthesis was performed from all RNA using the Mint cDNA synthesis kit, with priming by a TRBC-specific oligonucleotide. After uracil-DNA glycosylase treatment, a first 18-cycle PCR used universal primers M1SS and BC2_uni_R on all cDNA. Under the source paper's analysis protocol: For normalization, 1 million high-quality reads, each with a distinct molecular identifier, were randomly selected from each sample. Reads with shared molecular identifiers were discarded instead of being binned into consensus sequences. MiTCR, run with a Q25 quality threshold and the strictest error-elimination algorithm, handled CDR3 identification, clonotype clustering and error correction. Lower-bound total TCR beta diversity was estimated with a nonparametric unseen species model using Euler transformation. TCRdb reran the public reads through fastp at Q25 and MiXCR, keeping productive beta chains. Duplicate CDR3 protein sequences are folded into a single record with the most common DNA and genes. The V and J calls reflect TCRdb's pipeline rather than the authors' work. The sample table holds 850,000 to 1,000,000 distinct CDR3 sequences, of which 48% were seen once. The ten largest clones capture about an eighth of the sample.

Systemically healthy Caucasian individuals from Russia, some 38 in total and aged roughly 6 to 95 years, were included as donors. Each donor gave roughly 9.5 milliliters of peripheral blood, collected into EDTA-treated Vacutainer tubes. PBMCs were isolated by Ficoll-Paque density-gradient centrifugation, with at least 6 million obtained per sample. Trizol reagent was used to extract total RNA from PBMCs, with at least 5 micrograms per sample. For every donor, flow cytometry on a PBMC aliquot measured the percentage of naive CD45RAhigh/CD27high T cells. The CDR3 sequence holds 14 residues, the cysteine and phenylalanine included. The entry retains the CDR3 DNA only, 42 bases that are in frame from base 1. The germline V gene gives CDR1 as SGHRS and CDR2 as YFSETQ. Study-wide conclusions, independent of this receptor: Compared with the aged group, the long-lived group had more naive CD4+ T cells, fewer expanded clones and increased TCR diversity, a pattern suggesting age selection. Observed TCR beta diversity per million T cells fell roughly linearly with age, and a significant reduction was already apparent by age roughly 40. A strong correlation was found between observed TCR beta diversity and the percentage of naive T cells measured by flow cytometry. Estimates of total diversity from one million sequenced T cells were regarded as lower bounds and underestimates. Since profiling was done on bulk unsorted PBMCs, naive and antigen-experienced compartments could not be conclusively compared. Donor CMV infection status was unknown, potentially confounding age-related changes in expanded clonotypes.

The rearranged segments are TRBV5-1 and TRBJ1-1; TRBD1 lines up with 7 middle nucleotides. The receptor was isolated from a man under 40 in good health. The sequenced sample consisted of blood. The CDR3 protein sequence reads: CASSLGQANTEAFF. The DNA reads TGTGCCAGCAGTCTTGGACAGGCGAACACTGAAGCTTTCTTT.